Listed here is a single TCR beta chain. Its antigen specificity is not known. Qualities for individual bases were not recorded, and no much larger clone is one base off. In the prospective study, participants were roughly 18 to 90 years old, resided in about two dozen geographic areas of the United States, and were enrolled through a virtual design. To assign participants to cohorts, the prospective study relied on clinical history that participants themselves reported in a screening survey and a study questionnaire. ImmuneRACE Cohort 3 recovered participants were defined by two consecutive negative NP/OP PCR tests, healthcare professional clearance, or symptom resolution. In the prospective study, whole blood, serum and a nasopharyngeal or oropharyngeal swab were collected from each participant by mobile phlebotomists. Over a roughly two-month period, participants in the prospective study had the option of providing additional blood draws and questionnaires. Before DNA extraction, blood samples from the prospective study were shipped at room temperature or frozen.

CDR3 length: 17 amino acids, cysteine to phenylalanine. The kept DNA is CDR3 alone, 51 bases in frame from the first base. CDR1 and CDR2, per the germline V gene (reference sequence), are LGHDT and YNNKEL. The junction shows trimming of 1 base on V and 5 bases on J, and the gene matches do not reach 8 bases of it. This sample is part of a study of blood T cell repertoires in COVID-19 (dated by TCRdb to the early 2020s). In terms of the full investigation: Collaborator samples came from the United States, Italy and Spain and covered acute and convalescent phases of COVID-19. HLA class I and class II types, where available, came from metadata supplied by the sample provider rather than from assay-based typing. The dataset comprised deeply sampled blood TCRbeta repertoires from subjects exposed to, actively infected with, or recovered from COVID-19. The prospective study material was composed of cDNA or gDNA derived from T cells, B-cell-depleted T cells, or PBMCs. The samples were drawn from the first 160 participants of the ongoing ImmuneRACE study and from 950 to 1,500 subjects provided by 6 global collaborators. A freely available public database, intended as a resource for researchers studying the immune response to SARS-CoV-2, is where the repertoires were released. The sample metadata nearly always contained a de-identified subject ID, COVID-19 status, age in years and sex.

Findings and caveats that apply to the study as a whole: The amount of clinical and demographic metadata varied by source and participant and was provided uncurated.

TCRbeta CDR3 regions were amplified from genomic DNA by means of the immunoSEQ Assay, a bias-controlled multiplex PCR. The original pipeline was this. Nucleated cell counts per sample were estimated from amplification of reference gene primers within the assay. To quantify the absolute abundance of each unique TCRbeta CDR3 rearrangement, sequence reads were collapsed and filtered. For each sample, productive Simpson clonality was calculated by taking the square root of Simpson's diversity index across productive rearrangements. TCRdb provides this immuneACCESS table in a form limited to in-frame rearrangements. Some clones are lacking; in checked studies, under half of them reflect an unresolved V gene, and why the rest are absent is not known. V and J calls and clone size are given by that table; D and trimming were obtained from the DNA. In this sample the table shows approximately 200,000 clones, more than 70% of which occur a single time. About 9.6% of the sample is held by the ten biggest clonotypes.

The sequencing input was PBMCs or T cells enriched from blood (not recorded which). The chain is made from TRBV3-1 (or the pseudogene TRBV3-2) and TRBJ2-2; 9 central nucleotides agree with TRBD2. This sequence was found in a woman in her twenties or thirties who had recovered from COVID-19. In nucleotide form, the sequence is TGTGCCAGCAGCCAAGGGGCTAGCGGGACTATTACCGGGGAGCTGTTTTTT. The encoded protein is CASSQGASGTITGELFF.